These 10 T cell receptor beta chains came from one sample sequenced in a study of blood T cell repertoires in COVID-19. TCRdb's copy holds only in-frame clones and misses some; the assay was immunoSEQ multiplex PCR. The table records under 450,000 clones, about 90% of them present only once. Sequencing was performed on PBMCs or T cells enriched from blood (not recorded which). These receptors were taken from a woman in her 30s who had recovered from COVID-19.

The gene calls are TRBV5-1 and TRBJ1-4; D is possibly TRBD1 (6 bases). Germline CDR1 SGHRS, CDR2 YFSETQ. V shed 1 base and J shed 7 bases, with 17 bases lying between them. The CDR3 loop spans 16 amino acids. CDR3 sequence: CASSLRSPDRLEKLFF. The CDR3 DNA sequence: TGCGCCAGCAGCTTGAGATCTCCCGACAGGCTTGAAAAACTGTTTTTT.

This clone appeared a single time. This sequence joins TRBV28 and TRBJ1-6, with TRBD1 matching 9 bases. With 5 bases clipped from V and 6 bases from J, the junction kept 8 bases outside the gene matches. Germline CDR1 reads MDHEN; CDR2 reads SYDVKM. CDR3 length equals 16 residues. The CDR3 DNA sequence: TGTGCCAGCAGTCGTAGGGACAGGGAGGTTAATTCACCCCTCCACTTT. This translates into CASSRRDREVNSPLHF.

This chain connects TRBV11-2 to TRBJ2-7; unclear D gene. Germline CDR1 reads SGHAT; CDR2 reads FQNNGV. The CDR3 totals 11 residues. The germline V and J ends were trimmed by 1 base and 5 bases, with 3 bases remaining between them. CDR3 nucleotide sequence: TGTGCCAGCAGCTTAGCCGACGAGCAGTACTTC. Its translation: CASSLADEQYF.

The genes are TRBV10-3 and TRBJ2-7, with TRBD1 matching over 9 bases. This CDR3 contains 14 residues. In germline, CDR1 is ENHRY, CDR2 SYGVKD. Trimming removed 6 bases from V and 5 bases from J; junction bases left unmatched: 8. The CDR3 here is CAIREGTGFHEQYF. As DNA, the CDR3 is TGTGCCATCAGGGAAGGGACAGGGTTCCACGAGCAGTACTTC.

The genes are TRBV25-1 and TRBJ2-2; possibly TRBD2 for D (5 bases). Germline V gene lookup returns CDR1 MGHDK and CDR2 SYGVNS. The CDR3 extends over 17 amino acids. V shed 0 bases and J shed 6 bases, with 17 bases lying between them. CDR3 sequence reads: CASSEYIRDNLAGELFF. The CDR3 region has the DNA TGTGCCAGCAGTGAATACATCCGGGATAACTTAGCCGGGGAGCTGTTTTTT.

In its sample, this clone was seen a few times. The V gene is TRBV10-3, the J gene TRBJ2-7; D is undetermined. Germline V gene lookup returns CDR1 ENHRY and CDR2 SYGVKD. V was clipped by 0 bases and J by 2 bases, with 5 bases between them. The length of the CDR3 is 13 residues. CDR3 nucleotide sequence: TGTGCCATCAGTGAGTCCTTTACCTACGAGCAGTACTTC. This gives the protein CAISESFTYEQYF.

CDR3 in DNA: TGTGCCAGCAGCTTATCCCAACAAGAGACCCAGTACTTC. It yields the protein CASSLSQQETQYF. The chain uses TRBV5-4 and TRBJ2-5; D gene uncertain. This CDR3 is 13 amino acids long. Germline V lookup: CDR1 SGHNT, CDR2 YYREEE (reference sequence). V dropped 2 bases and J dropped 2 bases, with 7 bases sitting between them.

The chain links TRBV27 to TRBJ1-4, with D possibly TRBD1 on 6 matching bases. V was pared by 7 bases and J by 3 bases, with 15 bases between. CDR1 is MNHEY, CDR2 SMNVEV, per germline (reference sequence). The CDR3 totals 15 residues. CDR3 DNA: TGTGCCAGCACCCGGGGGGCTCGGGCTAATGAAAAACTGTTTTTT. It encodes CASTRGARANEKLFF. Variable domain in full (rest from reference TRBV27 and TRBJ1-4): EAQVTQNPRYLITVTGKKLTVTCSQNMNHEYMSWYRQDPGLGLRQIYYSMNVEVTDKGDVPEGYKVSRKEKRNFPLILESPSPNQTSLYFCASTRGARANEKLFFGSGTQLSVL.

In DNA, the CDR3 is TGTGCTACCAGGGCGGCCGGGGGGGGGTGCAATGAGCAGTTCTTC. Its protein product is CATRAAGGGCNEQFF. The chain couples TRBV27 to TRBJ2-1, with 8 bases that match TRBD2. The CDR3 is made up of 15 amino acids. The germline gives CDR1 MNHEY, CDR2 SMNVEV (reference sequence).

This chain connects TRBV11-2 to TRBJ1-2; tentative D call: TRBD1 (5 bases). The CDR3 is 13 residues long. CDR1 is SGHAT, CDR2 FQNNGV, per germline. V lost 4 bases, J lost 2 bases, and 8 bases lay in between. CDR3 bases: TGTGCCAGCAGCTCGACAGTAAACTATGGCTACACCTTC. Protein: CASSSTVNYGYTF.